What follows are 17 T cell receptor beta chains derived from one specimen sequenced in a study of cytomegalovirus exposure and HLA in healthy donors. The PCR was carried out with 60 Vbeta primers and 13 Jbeta primers. Produced via immunoSEQ multiplex PCR; TCRdb's table is partial and in-frame only. This table has approximately 260,000 clones, approximately 84% appearing once. The sample was PBMCs. Receptors originate from a woman aged 35 to 49 in good health and CMV-seropositive.

This chain connects TRBV7-9 to TRBJ1-5, with D hard to call. The length of the CDR3 is 14 residues. CDR1 and CDR2 (germline): SEHNR, FQNEAQ (reference sequence). V was trimmed by 1 base and J by 6 bases, leaving 10 bases between them. The CDR3 here is CASSLGGSGQPQHF. The CDR3 nucleotides are TGTGCCAGCAGCTTAGGAGGGTCGGGTCAGCCCCAGCATTTT. Together with reference TRBV7-9 and TRBJ1-5, the CDR3 gives the full variable domain: DTGVSQNPRHKITKRGQNVTFRCDPISEHNRLYWYRQTLGQGPEFLTYFQNEAQLEKSRLLSDRFSAERPKGSFSTLEIQRTEQGDSAMYLCASSLGGSGQPQHFGDGTRLSIL.

In this sample, this clone turned up a few times. Other DNA sequences of this sample code for an identical CDR3. V and J are TRBV5-1 and TRBJ2-1, with 8 bases aligning to TRBD2. From germline, CDR1 is SGHRS and CDR2 YFSETQ. CDR3 length: 15 amino acids. The J segment lost 4 bases and the V segment lost 0 bases, leaving 3 bases of the junction unmatched. This CDR3 is CASSLEASGYNEQFF. The CDR3 DNA reads as TGCGCCAGCAGCTTGGAGGCTAGCGGGTACAATGAGCAGTTCTTC.

Comments on this clone: Mismatch with germline at one junction end may stem from a read error. This rearrangement joins TRBV18 to TRBJ1-2; 8 bases fit TRBD1. Germline loops: CDR1 KGHSH, CDR2 LQKENI. The CDR3 loop spans 15 amino acids. Written as DNA, the CDR3 is TGTGCCAACTCACCAGGGGGCGAATCCTACTATGGCTACACCTTC. Translation: CANSPGGESYYGYTF.

V usage is TRBV5-4 and J usage is TRBJ2-6, with D possibly matching TRBD1 (6 bases). CDR3 size: 15 residues. Germline loops: CDR1 SGHNT, CDR2 YYREEE (reference sequence). V lost 4 bases and J 2 bases, leaving 10 bases between the germline ends. The CDR3 sequence is CASSQEGAGANVLTF. In DNA, the CDR3 is TGTGCCAGCAGCCAAGAGGGGGCTGGGGCCAACGTCCTGACTTTC.

The chain employs TRBV7-8 and TRBJ2-5; the D gene is possibly TRBD2 (6 bases). This CDR3 has 15 residues. Germline V gene sequence: CDR1 SGHVS, CDR2 FQNEAQ. Trimming stripped 1 base from V and 5 bases from J, with 14 bases between. This CDR3 reads CASSLGTPGVETQYF. CDR3 in DNA: TGTGCCAGCAGCTTAGGGACCCCGGGGGTGGAGACCCAGTACTTC.

This clone showed up just a few times. This chain links TRBV5-6 with TRBJ2-5, with 7 bases fitting TRBD2. This CDR3 region has 13 residues. Looked up from germline, CDR1 is SGHDT and CDR2 is YYEEEE. V lost 3 bases, J lost 2 bases, and 1 base stayed unmatched. The CDR3 here is CASSWTSQETQYF. CDR3 DNA: TGTGCCAGCAGCTGGACTAGTCAAGAGACCCAGTACTTC.

The chain is built from TRBV27 and TRBJ2-7, with D maybe TRBD1 (6 bases). The CDR3 is 15 amino acids. V dropped 6 bases and J dropped 6 bases, with 21 bases sitting between them. Looked up from germline, CDR1 is MNHEY and CDR2 is SMNVEV (reference sequence). The DNA of the CDR3 is TGTGCCAGCAGGCCCATACGGGACATTTGGACCGAGCAGTACTTC. Amino acids: CASRPIRDIWTEQYF.

With regard to this clone: A read error may account for a junction end that differs from germline. The rearrangement links TRBV7-9 to TRBJ2-7; possible D gene TRBD1, 5 bases. From germline, CDR1 is SEHNR and CDR2 FQNEAQ (reference sequence). CDR3 size: 13 residues. CDR3 in amino acids: CASSSQTAYGQYF. The CDR3 bases are TGTGCCAGCAGCTCGCAGACAGCTTACGGGCAGTACTTC. Filled out from reference TRBV7-9 and TRBJ2-7, the complete variable domain reads DTGVSQNPRHKITKRGQNVTFRCDPISEHNRLYWYRQTLGQGPEFLTYFQNEAQLEKSRLLSDRFSAERPKGSFSTLEIQRTEQGDSAMYLCASSSQTAYGQYFGPGTRLTVT.

The chain uses TRBV4-3 and TRBJ2-7; 11 bases are shared with TRBD2. The V and J ends lost 4 bases and 3 bases, in that order; junction bases with no gene match: 8. CDR1 is LGHNA and CDR2 is YSLEER in the germline V gene. This CDR3 contains 16 residues. The CDR3 protein is CASSRTIAGGIYEQYF. The CDR3 DNA follows: TGCGCCAGCAGCCGAACAATAGCGGGAGGGATCTACGAGCAGTACTTC.

V gene TRBV6-5 combines with J gene TRBJ1-1; 10 bases are shared with TRBD1. The CDR3 has 16 amino acids. The V gene's germline CDR1 is MNHEY and CDR2 SVGAGI. Trimming cost V 0 bases and J 2 bases; bases outside gene matches: 3. The CDR3 spells CASSYSGTGVNTEAFF. In DNA form, the CDR3 reads TGTGCCAGCAGTTACTCAGGGACAGGGGTTAACACTGAAGCTTTCTTT.

This clone was seen only a few times. This sample includes further DNA sequences coding for the same CDR3. V is TRBV15 and J is TRBJ2-3; TRBD2 aligns across 10 bases. The V gene end was trimmed by 0 bases and the J gene end by 1 base; junction bases not matched to a gene: 1. CDR3 size: 16 residues. Germline V lookup: CDR1 LNHNV, CDR2 YYDKDF (reference sequence). CDR3 loop: CATSRDLAGGTDTQYF. The CDR3 DNA is TGTGCCACCAGCAGAGATCTAGCGGGGGGCACAGATACGCAGTATTTT.

The rearrangement uses TRBV29-1 and TRBJ1-1; perhaps TRBD1 as D (5 bases). V gave up 5 bases and J gave up 6 bases, with 10 bases separating them. The CDR3 runs 11 residues. Germline-derived CDR1 and CDR2 are SQVTM and ANQGSEA. Here the CDR3 DNA reads TGCAGCGTTCGGGGGGACGCTGAAGCTTTCTTT. Its protein is CSVRGDAEAFF.

The chain carries TRBV10-3 and TRBJ2-7, with 14 nucleotides matching TRBD2. Per germline, CDR1 ENHRY and CDR2 SYGVKD. CDR3 length: 18 amino acids. V was pared by 4 bases and J by 3 bases, with 11 bases of the junction left unmatched. In DNA, the CDR3 is TGTGCCATCAGTGGGGGTCTTCCGGGACTAGCGGGAGTCTACGAGCAGTACTTC. Its translation is CAISGGLPGLAGVYEQYF.

The chain recombines TRBV7-3 with TRBJ2-1, with 10 nucleotides matching TRBD2. J was trimmed by 9 bases and V by 2 bases; bases with no gene match: 7. CDR1 and CDR2 from the germline V gene are SGHTA and FQGTGA. CDR3 length: 15 amino acids. CDR3 residues: CASSLPSGRVSEQFF. CDR3 bases: TGTGCCAGCAGCTTACCGAGCGGGAGGGTGAGTGAGCAGTTCTTC.

The chain has TRBV28 and TRBJ2-7; possibly TRBD2 for D (6 bases). CDR1 and CDR2 from the germline V gene are MDHEN and SYDVKM. The CDR3 has 18 residues. With 3 bases removed from V and 0 bases from J, the gap between germline ends came to 21 bases. CDR3 DNA sequence: TGTGCCAGCAGTTTGGGGTATGTCCTAGCGCCGAGCTCCTACGAGCAGTACTTC. Its protein is CASSLGYVLAPSSYEQYF.

The chain joins TRBV5-6 to TRBJ2-3, with 16 bases that match TRBD2. With V trimmed by 4 bases and J by 4 bases, 3 bases remained unmatched. This CDR3 contains 16 residues. From germline, CDR1 is SGHDT and CDR2 YYEEEE. The CDR3 protein is CASSGGTSGRADTQYF. CDR3 coding DNA: TGTGCCAGCAGCGGAGGGACTAGCGGGAGGGCAGATACGCAGTATTTT.

This chain joins TRBV14 and TRBJ2-5; 13 bases agree with TRBD2. Germline V gene data show CDR1 as SGHDN and CDR2 as FVKESK. This CDR3 is built from 17 residues. V was pared by 2 bases and J by 4 bases, with 7 bases of the junction left unmatched. CDR3 nucleotides: TGTGCCAGCAGCCAACCGACTAGCGGGAGGACTAGAGAGACCCAGTACTTC. It encodes CASSQPTSGRTRETQYF. Complete variable domain (other parts from reference TRBV14 and TRBJ2-5): EAGVTQFPSHSVIEKGQTVTLRCDPISGHDNLYWYRRVMGKEIKFLLHFVKESKQDESGMPNNRFLAERTGGTYSTLKVQPAELEDSGVYFCASSQPTSGRTRETQYFGPGTRLLVL.